Shown below are 5 T cell receptor beta chains from a single sample sequenced in a study of cytomegalovirus exposure and HLA in healthy donors (dated by TCRdb to about 2017). Libraries came from the immunoSEQ multiplex PCR assay. For the multiplex PCR, a mixture combining 60 forward primers for TCR Vbeta segments and 13 reverse primers for TCR Jbeta segments was used. Imported from immuneACCESS, the table was reduced by TCRdb to in-frame sequences with V and J called. These copies leave out some clones; in studies compared against another copy, an unresolved V gene accounts for under half, and the cause of the remainder is not known. The sample table lists some 40,000 clones, about 74% of them with a count of one. The top ten constitute 6.3% of the sample. Sequenced material: PBMCs. These receptors were collected from a man aged 25-40 years in good health and CMV-seronegative.

The V and J genes are TRBV5-5 and TRBJ2-5; D is perhaps TRBD2 (7 bases). From germline, CDR1 is SGHKS and CDR2 YYEKEE (reference sequence). V lost 1 base to trimming and J lost 7 bases, with 23 bases between them. The CDR3 has 17 amino acids. The CDR3 DNA is TGTGCCAGCAGCTTGTCGGTATGGTACGGGGGGCAGGGGACCCAGTACTTC. Its translation: CASSLSVWYGGQGTQYF.

The chain employs TRBV5-1 and TRBJ2-1; weak D call: TRBD1 (5 bases). Germline V gene data show CDR1 as SGHRS and CDR2 as YFSETQ. V gave up 0 bases and J gave up 15 bases, with 13 bases separating them. The CDR3 totals 12 residues. CDR3 loop: CASSLAATELFF. The CDR3 region has the DNA TGCGCCAGCAGCTTGGCCGCGACAGAGTTGTTCTTC.

The CDR3 coding sequence is TGTGCCAGCAGTGGACAGGGCCGAAACACCATATATTTT. As protein: CASSGQGRNTIYF. The chain uses TRBV28 and TRBJ1-3, with 8 bases matching TRBD1. Germline CDR1 MDHEN, CDR2 SYDVKM. J lost 5 bases, V lost 5 bases, and 2 bases had no gene match. The CDR3 is made up of 13 amino acids.

The genes are TRBV6-1 and TRBJ1-2; 7 bases align to TRBD1. J was trimmed by 4 bases and V by 4 bases; bases with no gene match: 6. CDR1 is MNHNS and CDR2 is SASEGT in the germline V gene. The CDR3 sequence is 14 residues long. As DNA, the CDR3 is TGTGCCAGCAGTGTGACAGGGAATGTCTATGGCTACACCTTC. Protein product: CASSVTGNVYGYTF.

This clone appeared a single time. This chain's CDR3 is CASSERAAGGNEQYF. CDR3 DNA: TGTGCCAGCAGTGAAAGGGCCGCGGGAGGTAACGAGCAGTACTTC. The chain combines TRBV6-1 with TRBJ2-5; 8 bases match TRBD2. The last part of the DNA fits TRBJ2-7 better; the J call may be wrong. Germline loops: CDR1 MNHNS, CDR2 SASEGT. The CDR3 is 15 residues long.